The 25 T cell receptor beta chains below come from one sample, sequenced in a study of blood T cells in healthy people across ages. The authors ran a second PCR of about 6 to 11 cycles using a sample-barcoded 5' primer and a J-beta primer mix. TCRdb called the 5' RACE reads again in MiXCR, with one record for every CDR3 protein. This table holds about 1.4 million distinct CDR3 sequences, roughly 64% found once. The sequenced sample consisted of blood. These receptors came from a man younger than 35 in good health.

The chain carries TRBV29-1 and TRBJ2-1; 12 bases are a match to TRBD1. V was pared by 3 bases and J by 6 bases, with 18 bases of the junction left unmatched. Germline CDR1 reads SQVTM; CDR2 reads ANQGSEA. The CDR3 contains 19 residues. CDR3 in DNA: TGCAGCGTTGACGCCGATCTGGGGACAGGGGGCGCGGTGGGCAATGAGCAGTTCTTC. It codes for CSVDADLGTGGAVGNEQFF.

DNA of the CDR3: TGCAGTGCTAGAGCGGGAGGGACAGATACGCAGTATTTT. Its protein product is CSARAGGTDTQYF. This chain links TRBV20-1 with TRBJ2-3; TRBD2 aligns across 8 bases. In germline, CDR1 is DFQATT, CDR2 SNEGSKA (reference sequence). The CDR3 sequence is 13 residues long. V shed 1 base, J shed 3 bases, and the junction held 0 bases outside the gene matches.

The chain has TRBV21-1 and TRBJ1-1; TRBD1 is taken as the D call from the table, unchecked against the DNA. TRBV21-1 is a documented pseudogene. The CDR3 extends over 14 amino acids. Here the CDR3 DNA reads TGTGCCAGCAGCAAAGTAGATCTAACAGGGTGGGCTTTCTTT. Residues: CASSKVDLTGWAFF.

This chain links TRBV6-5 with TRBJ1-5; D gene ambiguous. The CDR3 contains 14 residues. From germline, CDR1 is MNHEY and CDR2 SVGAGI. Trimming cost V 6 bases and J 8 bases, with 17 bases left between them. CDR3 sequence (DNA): TGTGCCAGCAGCCACCAGGACGGTGCGGAGCCCCAGCATTTT. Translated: CASSHQDGAEPQHF.

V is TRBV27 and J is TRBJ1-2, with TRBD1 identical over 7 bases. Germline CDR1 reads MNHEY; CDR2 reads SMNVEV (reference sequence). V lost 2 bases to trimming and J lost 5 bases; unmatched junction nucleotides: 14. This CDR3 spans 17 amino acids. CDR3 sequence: CASSLGLPETGRYGYTF. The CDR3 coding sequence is TGTGCCAGCAGTTTAGGGCTTCCAGAGACAGGGAGATATGGCTACACCTTC.

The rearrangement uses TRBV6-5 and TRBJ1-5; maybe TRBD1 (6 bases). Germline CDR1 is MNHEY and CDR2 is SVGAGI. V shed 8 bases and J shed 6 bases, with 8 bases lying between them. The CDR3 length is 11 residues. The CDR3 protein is CASCRGQPQHF. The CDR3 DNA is TGTGCCAGCTGCAGGGGTCAGCCCCAGCATTTT.

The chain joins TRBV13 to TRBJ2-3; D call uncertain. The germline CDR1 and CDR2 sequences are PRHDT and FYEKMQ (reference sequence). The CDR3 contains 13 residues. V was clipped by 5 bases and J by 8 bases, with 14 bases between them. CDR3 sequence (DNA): TGTGCCAGCAGCAAAGGAGACCGGTTTACGCAGTATTTT. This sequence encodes CASSKGDRFTQYF.

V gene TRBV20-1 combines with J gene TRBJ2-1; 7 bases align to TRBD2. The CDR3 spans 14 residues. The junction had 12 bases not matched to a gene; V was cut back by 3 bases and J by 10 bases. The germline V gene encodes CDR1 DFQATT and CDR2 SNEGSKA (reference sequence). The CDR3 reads CSARELAGVTEQFF. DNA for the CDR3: TGCAGTGCTAGGGAGCTGGCGGGGGTTACCGAGCAGTTCTTC.

The CDR3 coding sequence is TGTGCCAGCAGCTTAGACATAGCGGAGGCCTCCTACAATGAGCAGTTCTTC. It codes for CASSLDIAEASYNEQFF. The V gene is TRBV7-9, the J gene TRBJ2-1, with D maybe TRBD2 (6 bases). The CDR3 is 17 amino acids. V dropped 1 base and J dropped 0 bases, with 13 bases sitting between them. Germline V CDR1 and CDR2: SEHNR, FQNEAQ (reference sequence).

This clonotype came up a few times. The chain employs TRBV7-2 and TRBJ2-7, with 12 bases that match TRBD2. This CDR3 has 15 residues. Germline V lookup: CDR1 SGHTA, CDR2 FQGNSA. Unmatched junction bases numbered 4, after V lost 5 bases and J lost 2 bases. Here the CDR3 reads CASSQRTSGTYEQYF. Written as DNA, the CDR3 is TGTGCCAGCAGCCAACGGACTAGCGGGACCTACGAGCAGTACTTC.

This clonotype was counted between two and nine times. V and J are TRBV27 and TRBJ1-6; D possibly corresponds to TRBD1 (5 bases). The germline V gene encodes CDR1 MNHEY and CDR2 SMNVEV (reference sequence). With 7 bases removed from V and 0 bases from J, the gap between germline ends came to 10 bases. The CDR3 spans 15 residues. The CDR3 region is CASTWGSSYNSPLHF. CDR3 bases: TGTGCCAGCACCTGGGGGAGCTCCTATAATTCACCCCTCCACTTT.

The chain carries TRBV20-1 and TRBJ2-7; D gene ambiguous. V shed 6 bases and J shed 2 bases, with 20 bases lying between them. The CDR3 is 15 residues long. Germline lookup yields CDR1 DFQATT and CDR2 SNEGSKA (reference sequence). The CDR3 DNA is TGCAGTGCCTCTCTTGGGCCGACCAGCACCTACGAGCAGTACTTC. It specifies CSASLGPTSTYEQYF.

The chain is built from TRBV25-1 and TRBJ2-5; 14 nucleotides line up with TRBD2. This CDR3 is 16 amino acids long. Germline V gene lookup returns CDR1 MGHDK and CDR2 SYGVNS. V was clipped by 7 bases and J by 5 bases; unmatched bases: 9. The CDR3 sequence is CASNTGLAGGGETQYF. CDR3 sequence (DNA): TGTGCCAGCAACACCGGACTAGCGGGAGGAGGGGAGACCCAGTACTTC.

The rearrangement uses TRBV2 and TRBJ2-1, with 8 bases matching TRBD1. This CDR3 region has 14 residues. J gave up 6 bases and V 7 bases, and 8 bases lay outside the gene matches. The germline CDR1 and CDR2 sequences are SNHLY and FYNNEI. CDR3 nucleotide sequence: TGTGCCAGCAACCCGGACAGGGTTGTCAATGAGCAGTTCTTC. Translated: CASNPDRVVNEQFF. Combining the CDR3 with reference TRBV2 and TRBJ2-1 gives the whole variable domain EPEVTQTPSHQVTQMGQEVILRCVPISNHLYFYWYRQILGQKVEFLVSFYNNEISEKSEIFDDQFSVERPDGSNFTLKIRSTKLEDSAMYFCASNPDRVVNEQFFGPGTRLTVL.

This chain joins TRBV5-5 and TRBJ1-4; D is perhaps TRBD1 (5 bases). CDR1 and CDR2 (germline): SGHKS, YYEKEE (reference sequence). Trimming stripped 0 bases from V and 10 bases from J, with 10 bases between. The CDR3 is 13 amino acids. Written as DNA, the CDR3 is TGTGCCAGCAGCTTGGACTCAGGGCTAAAACTGTTTTTT. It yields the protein CASSLDSGLKLFF.

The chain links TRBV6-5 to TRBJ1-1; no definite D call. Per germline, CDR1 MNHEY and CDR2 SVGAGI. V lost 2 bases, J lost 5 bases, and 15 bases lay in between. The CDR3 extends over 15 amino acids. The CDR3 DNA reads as TGTGCCAGCAGTTACGGGGTCCCCTCGGGTACTGAAGCTTTCTTT. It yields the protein CASSYGVPSGTEAFF.

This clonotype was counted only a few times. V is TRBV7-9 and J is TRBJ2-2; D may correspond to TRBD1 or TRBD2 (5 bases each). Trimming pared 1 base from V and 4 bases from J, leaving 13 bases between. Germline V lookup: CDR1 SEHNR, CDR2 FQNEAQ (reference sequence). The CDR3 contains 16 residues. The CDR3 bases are TGTGCCAGCAGCTTAGTACAGGAAAGCGGCACCGGGGAGCTGTTTTTT. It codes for CASSLVQESGTGELFF.

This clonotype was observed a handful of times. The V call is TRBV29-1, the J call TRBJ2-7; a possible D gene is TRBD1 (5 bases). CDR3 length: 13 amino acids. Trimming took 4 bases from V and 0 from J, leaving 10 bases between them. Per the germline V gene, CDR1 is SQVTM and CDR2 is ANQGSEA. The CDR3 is CSVADTFSYEQYF. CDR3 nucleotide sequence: TGCAGCGTTGCGGACACCTTCTCCTACGAGCAGTACTTC.

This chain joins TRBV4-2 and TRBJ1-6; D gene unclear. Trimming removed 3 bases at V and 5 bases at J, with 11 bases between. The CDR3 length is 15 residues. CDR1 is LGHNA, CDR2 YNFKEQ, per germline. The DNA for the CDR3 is TGTGCCAGCAGCCATTTCGTGGAGGATAATTCACCCCTCCACTTT. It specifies CASSHFVEDNSPLHF.

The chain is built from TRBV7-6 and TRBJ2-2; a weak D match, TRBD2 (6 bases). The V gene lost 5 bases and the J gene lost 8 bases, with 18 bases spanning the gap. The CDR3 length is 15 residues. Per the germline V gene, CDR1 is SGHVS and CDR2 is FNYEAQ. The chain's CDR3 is CASSPEGGLRGELFF. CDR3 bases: TGTGCCAGCAGCCCCGAAGGAGGGCTTAGAGGGGAGCTGTTTTTT. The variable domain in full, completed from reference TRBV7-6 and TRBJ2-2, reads GAGVSQSPRYKVTKRGQDVALRCDPISGHVSLYWYRQALGQGPEFLTYFNYEAQQDKSGLPNDRFSAERPEGSISTLTIQRTEQRDSAMYRCASSPEGGLRGELFFGEGSRLTVL.

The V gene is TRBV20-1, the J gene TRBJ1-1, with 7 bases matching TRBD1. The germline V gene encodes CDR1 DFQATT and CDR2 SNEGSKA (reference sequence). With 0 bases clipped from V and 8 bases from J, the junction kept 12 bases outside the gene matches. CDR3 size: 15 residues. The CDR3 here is CSAREWEQGRAEAFF. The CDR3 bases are TGCAGTGCTAGAGAATGGGAACAGGGGCGAGCCGAAGCTTTCTTT.

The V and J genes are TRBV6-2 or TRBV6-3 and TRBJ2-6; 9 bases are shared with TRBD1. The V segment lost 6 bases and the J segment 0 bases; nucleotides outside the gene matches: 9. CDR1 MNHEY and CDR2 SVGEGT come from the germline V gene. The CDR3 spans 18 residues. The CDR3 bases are TGTGCCAGCAGCCCTACGGGACAGGGAATCTCTGGGGCCAACGTCCTGACTTTC. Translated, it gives CASSPTGQGISGANVLTF.

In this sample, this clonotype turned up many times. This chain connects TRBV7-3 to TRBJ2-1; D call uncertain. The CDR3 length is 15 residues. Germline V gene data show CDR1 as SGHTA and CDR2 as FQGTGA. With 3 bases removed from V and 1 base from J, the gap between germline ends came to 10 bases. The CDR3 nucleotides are TGTGCCAGCAGCTTCCCAACTAATTCCTACAATGAGCAGTTCTTC. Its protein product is CASSFPTNSYNEQFF.

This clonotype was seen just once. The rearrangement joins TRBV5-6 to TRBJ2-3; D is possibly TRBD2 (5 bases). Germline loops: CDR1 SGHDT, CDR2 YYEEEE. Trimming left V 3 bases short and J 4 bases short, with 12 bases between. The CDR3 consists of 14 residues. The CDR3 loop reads CASSSPTGSDTQYF. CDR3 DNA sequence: TGTGCCAGCAGCTCCCCAACGGGGTCAGATACGCAGTATTTT. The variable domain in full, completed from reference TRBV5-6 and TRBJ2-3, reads DAGVTQSPTHLIKTRGQQVTLRCSPKSGHDTVSWYQQALGQGPQFIFQYYEEEERQRGNFPDRFSGHQFPNYSSELNVNALLLGDSALYLCASSSPTGSDTQYFGPGTRLTVL.

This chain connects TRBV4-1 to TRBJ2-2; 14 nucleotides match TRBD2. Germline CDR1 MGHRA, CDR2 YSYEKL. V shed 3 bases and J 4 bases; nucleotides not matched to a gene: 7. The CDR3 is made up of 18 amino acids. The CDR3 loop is CASSHPGLAGVPTGELFF. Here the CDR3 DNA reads TGCGCCAGCAGCCATCCGGGACTAGCGGGAGTCCCCACCGGGGAGCTGTTTTTT.